Below, 23 T cell receptor beta chains from the same sample are listed, as sequenced in a study of human T cells and chemical hapten exposure. One entry per CDR3 protein results from TCRdb running MiXCR on the RACE reads. The sample has around 85,000 distinct CDR3 sequences; over 10% are singletons. As to time point: patch test 3, about 24 weeks after DPC sensitization. Stated treatment: therapeutic diphenylcyclopropenone sensitization with weekly scalp DPC. Sequencing used whole blood, obtained in connection with sensitization to the hapten diphenylcyclopropenone (DPC). These TCRs come from a woman between 50 and 59 years old with alopecia areata. Some clones in this sample may be carry-over from other donors' samples.

V usage is TRBV20-1 and J usage is TRBJ1-5, with 7 bases aligning to TRBD1. This CDR3 contains 12 residues. The J segment lost 5 bases and the V segment lost 6 bases, leaving 4 bases of the junction unmatched. Germline V gene sequence: CDR1 DFQATT, CDR2 SNEGSKA (reference sequence). In DNA, the CDR3 is TGCAGTGCAGGGGGCCGGTATCAGCCCCAGCATTTT. Translated: CSAGGRYQPQHF.

This clonotype was found many times. This rearrangement joins TRBV29-1 to TRBJ1-2; maybe TRBD1 (5 bases). This CDR3 comprises 13 residues. V lost 6 bases and J lost 4, with 15 bases in between. Germline-derived CDR1 and CDR2 are SQVTM and ANQGSEA. CDR3 DNA: TGCAGCGTCTACGGGACTCCCGGCTATGGCTACACCTTC. This gives the protein CSVYGTPGYGYTF.

The chain has TRBV14 and TRBJ2-2; TRBD2 matches at 8 bases. The germline V gene encodes CDR1 SGHDN and CDR2 FVKESK. This CDR3 is built from 16 residues. After removal of 2 bases from V and 7 bases from J, the junction contained 9 bases not matched to a gene. The CDR3 protein is CASSQRPGLGSGELFF. DNA of the CDR3: TGTGCCAGCAGCCAAAGACCGGGACTAGGGAGCGGGGAGCTGTTTTTT.

This chain uses TRBV20-1 with TRBJ2-1; 12 positions agree with TRBD2. CDR1 and CDR2 (germline): DFQATT, SNEGSKA (reference sequence). The J segment lost 0 bases and the V segment lost 6 bases, leaving 3 bases of the junction unmatched. This CDR3 is 15 amino acids long. DNA for the CDR3: TGCAGTGCAGGGACTAGCGGGCCCTCCTACAATGAGCAGTTCTTC. Translated: CSAGTSGPSYNEQFF.

The chain employs TRBV10-3 and TRBJ2-3, with a tentative D call TRBD2 (6 bases). V was pared by 6 bases and J by 6 bases, with 13 bases between. Germline V CDR1 and CDR2: ENHRY, SYGVKD. This CDR3 spans 13 amino acids. CDR3 coding DNA: TGTGCCATCAGGCCTGGGGACTTCGATACGCAGTATTTT. Translating it yields CAIRPGDFDTQYF.

The sample holds many counts of this clonotype. The chain carries TRBV12-3 or TRBV12-4 and TRBJ1-4; perhaps TRBD1 as D (6 bases). V dropped 7 bases and J dropped 2 bases, with 11 bases sitting between them. This CDR3 is 14 amino acids long. This CDR3 is CASTLQGTNEKLFF. CDR3 nucleotides: TGTGCCAGCACCCTTCAGGGGACTAATGAAAAACTGTTTTTT.

The V and J genes are TRBV7-8 and TRBJ1-6; no clear D. The germline CDR1 and CDR2 sequences are SGHVS and FQNEAQ. V was clipped by 1 base and J by 5 bases, with 12 bases between them. The CDR3 has 16 residues. The DNA for the CDR3 is TGTGCCAGCAGCTTAGGGTTTCGCCAGAATAATTCACCCCTCCACTTT. Its protein product is CASSLGFRQNNSPLHF.

This clonotype was seen a handful of times. V and J are TRBV7-9 and TRBJ2-3, with 7 bases fitting TRBD2. V trimming: 3 bases; J trimming: 0 bases; junction bases outside the gene matches: 6. The CDR3 totals 16 residues. The germline gives CDR1 SEHNR, CDR2 FQNEAQ (reference sequence). CDR3 in amino acids: CASSLRPGLSTDTQYF. In DNA form, the CDR3 reads TGTGCCAGCAGCTTGAGGCCGGGACTAAGCACAGATACGCAGTATTTT.

The gene calls are TRBV6-6 and TRBJ2-7, with D possibly matching TRBD1 (5 bases). The CDR3 contains 13 residues. Trimming stripped 7 bases from V and 4 bases from J, with 14 bases between. Germline V CDR1 and CDR2: MNHNY, SVGAGI (reference sequence). The DNA of the CDR3 is TGTGCCAGCAACCAGGGCACACTATACGAGCAGTACTTC. It is translated as CASNQGTLYEQYF.

The chain links TRBV5-4 to TRBJ2-3, with 9 bases fitting TRBD2. Germline loops: CDR1 SGHNT, CDR2 YYREEE (reference sequence). With 0 bases clipped from V and 4 bases from J, the junction kept 6 bases outside the gene matches. The CDR3 has 16 amino acids. CDR3 in amino acids: CASSLVASGISDTQYF. As DNA, the CDR3 is TGTGCCAGCAGCTTGGTGGCTAGCGGGATCTCAGATACGCAGTATTTT.

Ten or more counts support this clonotype. CDR3 sequence: CASSLERTGPSMNTEAFF. In DNA, the CDR3 is TGTGCCAGCAGCTTGGAGAGGACAGGGCCATCAATGAACACTGAAGCTTTCTTT. This rearrangement joins TRBV5-6 to TRBJ1-1; 8 bases are a match to TRBD1. With V trimmed by 0 bases and J by 0 bases, 10 bases remained unmatched. The CDR3 has 18 amino acids. Germline CDR1 is SGHDT and CDR2 is YYEEEE.

The chain combines TRBV5-4 with TRBJ2-7; TRBD2 aligns across 9 bases. Germline trimming cut 0 bases from V and 4 bases from J; bases unmatched to any gene: 2. Germline V CDR1 and CDR2: SGHNT, YYREEE (reference sequence). The CDR3 is 14 amino acids. CDR3 sequence (DNA): TGTGCCAGCAGCTTGGTTAGCGGGAGTTACGAGCAGTACTTC. Protein product: CASSLVSGSYEQYF.

This clonotype was seen many times. V is TRBV2 and J is TRBJ2-3; no firm D call. Trimming stripped 5 bases from V and 0 bases from J, with 0 bases between. This CDR3 comprises 11 residues. Germline CDR1 and CDR2: SNHLY and FYNNEI. The CDR3 loop reads CASSSTDTQYF. In DNA form, the CDR3 reads TGTGCCAGCAGTAGCACAGATACGCAGTATTTT.

The sample holds many counts of this clonotype. The gene calls are TRBV12-5 and TRBJ2-2, with D uncertain. Germline loops: CDR1 LGHNT, CDR2 FRNRAP. Trimming stripped 1 base from V and 2 bases from J, with 8 bases between. The CDR3 loop spans 15 amino acids. CDR3 nucleotides: TGTGCTAGTGGTTTGGGTCCTTTAAACACCGGGGAGCTGTTTTTT. Translation gives CASGLGPLNTGELFF. The full variable domain, with the rest looked up from reference TRBV12-5 and TRBJ2-2, is DARVTQTPRHKVTEMGQEVTMRCQPILGHNTVFWYRQTMMQGLELLAYFRNRAPLDDSGMPKDRFSAEMPDATLATLKIQPSEPRDSAVYFCASGLGPLNTGELFFGEGSRLTVL.

This clonotype was seen at least ten times. The chain is built from TRBV6-5 and TRBJ1-1; TRBD1 matches 8 bases. The CDR3 sequence is 13 residues long. Germline CDR1 reads MNHEY; CDR2 reads SVGAGI. Trimming cost V 7 bases and J 4 bases; bases outside gene matches: 5. The CDR3 nucleotides read TGTGCCAGCATTCCCGGACAGGGCACTGAAGCTTTCTTT. It is translated as CASIPGQGTEAFF.

This clonotype was counted only a few times. The chain uses TRBV7-8 and TRBJ1-4; D ambiguous. This CDR3 has 15 residues. Trimming shortened V by 6 bases and J by 2 bases, and 13 bases separated the two germline ends. Germline V gives CDR1 SGHVS, CDR2 FQNEAQ. The CDR3 coding sequence is TGTGCCAGCAGATCGCCAGGTTCCACTAATGAAAAACTGTTTTTT. Translated: CASRSPGSTNEKLFF. Full variable domain (remainder filled in from reference TRBV7-8 and TRBJ1-4): GAGVSQSPRYKVAKRGQDVALRCDPISGHVSLFWYQQALGQGPEFLTYFQNEAQLDKSGLPSDRFFAERPEGSVSTLKIQRTQQEDSAVYLCASRSPGSTNEKLFFGSGTQLSVL.

The chain recombines TRBV13 with TRBJ2-7; 9 bases match TRBD2. This CDR3 spans 17 amino acids. CDR1 and CDR2 (germline): PRHDT, FYEKMQ (reference sequence). After removal of 1 base from V and 0 bases from J, the junction contained 7 bases not matched to a gene. CDR3 DNA: TGTGCCAGCAGCTTAGCTGCGGGAGGGACCACCTCCTACGAGCAGTACTTC. It encodes CASSLAAGGTTSYEQYF. Combining the CDR3 with reference TRBV13 and TRBJ2-7 gives the whole variable domain AAGVIQSPRHLIKEKRETATLKCYPIPRHDTVYWYQQGPGQDPQFLISFYEKMQSDKGSIPDRFSAQQFSDYHSELNMSSLELGDSALYFCASSLAAGGTTSYEQYFGPGTRLTVT.

Written as DNA, the CDR3 is TGCAGTGCGACCGGGACAGGGTTTTCCGAGCAGTACTTC. Translation gives CSATGTGFSEQYF. This chain links TRBV20-1 with TRBJ2-7; 9 bases map to TRBD1. The CDR3 runs 13 residues. The V gene end was trimmed by 6 bases and the J gene end by 6 bases; junction bases not matched to a gene: 9. Germline V gene data show CDR1 as DFQATT and CDR2 as SNEGSKA (reference sequence).

Here the CDR3 reads CSARGGQNKSPYEQYF. The CDR3 DNA is TGCAGTGCTAGAGGGGGACAGAATAAGTCCCCCTACGAGCAGTACTTC. The V gene is TRBV20-1, the J gene TRBJ2-7; 7 bases match TRBD1. The CDR3 is made up of 16 amino acids. With 1 base clipped from V and 2 bases from J, the junction kept 11 bases outside the gene matches. Germline lookup yields CDR1 DFQATT and CDR2 SNEGSKA (reference sequence).

The rearrangement links TRBV29-1 to TRBJ2-5; D may be TRBD2 (6 bases). CDR1 SQVTM and CDR2 ANQGSEA come from the germline V gene. Trimming took off 4 bases at V and 5 bases at J, with 17 bases between the two ends. The CDR3 runs to 14 residues. CDR3 coding DNA: TGCAGCGTTGCTGTCGCGGGACCCTCGGAGACCCAGTACTTC. It codes for CSVAVAGPSETQYF.

This chain's CDR3 is CASSYIPGRAFF. CDR3 coding DNA: TGTGCCAGCAGTTATATACCGGGCCGAGCTTTCTTT. The V call is TRBV6-5, the J call TRBJ1-1; D uncertain. CDR3 size: 12 residues. Trimming shortened V by 3 bases and J by 10 bases, and 12 bases separated the two germline ends. Per the germline V gene, CDR1 is MNHEY and CDR2 is SVGAGI.

This clonotype was seen at least ten times. The V gene is TRBV18, the J gene TRBJ1-4, with D hard to call. Germline CDR1 reads KGHSH; CDR2 reads LQKENI. The CDR3 has 12 amino acids. Trimming pared 2 bases from V and 10 bases from J, leaving 8 bases between. The CDR3 DNA is TGTGCCAGCTCACCAGACTCCGGAAAACTGTTTTTT. Translated, it gives CASSPDSGKLFF.

This clonotype came up a few times. This chain links TRBV6-6 with TRBJ2-1; the D is unclear. The germline V and J ends were trimmed by 2 bases and 9 bases, with 20 bases remaining between them. Germline CDR1 MNHNY, CDR2 SVGAGI (reference sequence). There are 16 residues in the CDR3. CDR3 amino acids: CASSYVSGAVRVEQFF. For the CDR3, the DNA is TGTGCCAGCAGTTACGTTAGTGGTGCCGTTCGAGTTGAGCAGTTCTTC.